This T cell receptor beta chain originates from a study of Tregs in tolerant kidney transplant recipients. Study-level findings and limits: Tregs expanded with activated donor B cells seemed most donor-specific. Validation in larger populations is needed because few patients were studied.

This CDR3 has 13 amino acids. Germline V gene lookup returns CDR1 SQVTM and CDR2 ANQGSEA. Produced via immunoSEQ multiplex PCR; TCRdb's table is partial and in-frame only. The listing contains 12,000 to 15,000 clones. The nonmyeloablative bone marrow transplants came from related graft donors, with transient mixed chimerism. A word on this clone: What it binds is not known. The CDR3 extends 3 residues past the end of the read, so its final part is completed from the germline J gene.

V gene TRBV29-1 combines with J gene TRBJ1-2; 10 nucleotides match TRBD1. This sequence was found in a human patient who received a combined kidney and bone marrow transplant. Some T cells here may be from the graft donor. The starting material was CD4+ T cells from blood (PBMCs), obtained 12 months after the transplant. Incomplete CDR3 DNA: TGCAGCGTCGCAGGGACAGGGGAGGGGGGC. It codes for CSVAGTGEGG. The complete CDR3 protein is CSVAGTGEGGYTF.